This record covers a single T cell receptor (beta chain). Its antigen is still unknown. One base away there is no much larger clone; base qualities are not given. This sample is part of a study of somatic mutations in cytotoxic T cells in rheumatoid arthritis (dated by TCRdb to about 2017). The study in broad terms: Right after diagnosis and prior to the start of any treatment, roughly 30 ml EDTA of peripheral blood was drawn from patients. Some V beta antibody-stained T-cell populations were flow-sorted on a FACSAria II or Sony SH800 at nearly 100% purity, and sorted V beta1+ cells also underwent TCRB sequencing. In newly diagnosed rheumatoid arthritis without treatment, the study examined if expanded CD8+ T-cell clones harbor somatic mutations, relying on TCRB deep sequencing to characterize clonality. TCRB deep sequencing was performed for roughly 69 rheumatoid arthritis patients and around 22 healthy controls. Patient and control groups had essentially identical median ages. Here is what the overall study found, with its caveats: Rheumatoid arthritis patients and age-matched healthy controls did not significantly differ in CD8+ T-cell clonality. It was unknown which antigens the expanded CD8+ clones targeted, and their absence from virus-specific databases did not exclude viral specificity. In patients, CD8+ clonality rose with age (Spearman r ~ 0.47), which was not the case in healthy controls. In about an eighth of the roughly 60 patients the largest CD8+ clone exceeded 20% of CD8+ cells, and several identical CD8+ TCRB sequences were shared between blood and synovial fluid. The slight underrepresentation of TRBV07 in patients was not corrected for multiple comparisons.

According to the germline V gene, CDR1 reads SGHRS and CDR2 reads YFSETQ. V loses 1 base of germline sequence and J loses 1 base, and the interval between the two ends is 20 bases. From the cysteine up to the phenylalanine, the CDR3 has a length of 18 residues. Only the CDR3 region is kept as DNA, spanning 54 bases read in frame from base 1. Genomic DNA underwent TCRB CDR3 sequencing using the immunoSEQ assay. As for how the authors treated the data: Published virus-specific TCRB sequences were compared with patient CD8+ clones larger than 1%, and only a few matches were found. Analyses were restricted to productive TCRB rearrangements. A clone was defined by a unique TCRB CDR3 sequence, and clonality was computed as a productive clonality index based on Shannon entropy. Repertoire overlap between two samples was calculated from the template counts of each clone relative to total templates per sample. Flow cytometry-measured V-gene usage correlated with V-gene usage from TCRB sequencing, with a Spearman r of 0.55 to 0.7. Drawn from immuneACCESS, this table holds only the in-frame rearrangements with V and J called that TCRdb kept. Clones are partly lost; checked studies trace under half to an unresolved V gene and leave the rest unexplained. That table gives V, J and clone size, and the DNA gave D and trimming. The sample table contains roughly 3,900 clones; only one count was recorded for over 85% of them. Jointly, the top ten make up 7.5% to 8% of the sample.

CD4+ and CD8+ cells were isolated by positive magnetic bead selection on an AutoMACS, and purity was checked by flow cytometry. After a first flow cytometry screen using a TCR V beta antibody panel, clonal expansions were characterized through TCRB deep sequencing of sorted CD8+ fractions. Peripheral blood mononuclear cells were obtained using density gradient separation with Ficoll-Paque PLUS. Nucleospin Tissue or Tissue XS kits were used to extract DNA from CD4-enriched, CD8-enriched or PBMC samples, and a Qubit 2.0 fluorometer was used for quantification. The sequence was obtained from a woman in her sixties with rheumatoid arthritis. This sequence uses TRBV5-1 and TRBJ1-1; perhaps TRBD1 is the D gene, with 6 bases matching. Input material: CD8+ T cells sorted from blood. The nucleotides read TGCGCCAGCAGCTTGTTCGTTACGGGGGGCGGTGGGAACACTGAAGCTTTCTTT. It translates as CASSLFVTGGGGNTEAFF.